The 5 T cell receptor beta chains presented below share a single source sample, sequenced in a study of CD8 T cells in ankylosing spondylitis. Via MiXCR, TCRdb re-called the 5' RACE reads, giving one row per CDR3 protein. The profile covers hundreds of thousands of distinct CDR3 sequences, with 12% appearing a single time and just over 0.5% taken by the ten largest. These receptors' targets are unknown. Study outcomes and limitations: Ankylosing spondylitis blood appeared to be characterized by a TCR beta motif of eight highly homologous variants.

The source material was blood, either unsorted or a sorted T cell fraction (not recorded which). The receptors were gathered from a male donor with ankylosing spondylitis.

This clonotype appeared a few times. In DNA, the CDR3 is TGTGCCAGCAGTGAATTGAGTCAGCCCCAGCATTTT. Protein product: CASSELSQPQHF. The chain recombines TRBV2 with TRBJ1-5; D is ambiguous. Germline CDR1 is SNHLY and CDR2 is FYNNEI. The CDR3 covers 12 residues. The V end lost 2 bases, the J end lost 6 bases, and 5 bases lay between the germline ends.

This clonotype appeared many times. The chain links TRBV20-1 to TRBJ2-5; TRBD2 matches at 15 bases. Germline trimming cut 4 bases from V and 3 bases from J; bases unmatched to any gene: 12. The CDR3 is made up of 18 amino acids. Looked up from germline, CDR1 is DFQATT and CDR2 is SNEGSKA (reference sequence). CDR3 loop: CSANPGLAGGRRKETQYF. The CDR3 bases are TGCAGTGCTAACCCGGGACTAGCGGGAGGACGAAGAAAAGAGACCCAGTACTTC.

The chain couples TRBV7-2 to TRBJ2-5; 7 bases agree with TRBD1. The CDR3 extends over 14 amino acids. Germline assignment: CDR1 SGHTA and CDR2 FQGNSA. The J segment lost 6 bases and the V segment lost 5 bases, leaving 9 bases of the junction unmatched. The CDR3 is CASSRDSASQTQYF. CDR3 DNA sequence: TGTGCCAGCAGCCGGGACAGTGCATCGCAGACCCAGTACTTC.

The rearrangement uses TRBV20-1 and TRBJ2-2, with 10 positions matching TRBD2. In germline, CDR1 is DFQATT, CDR2 SNEGSKA (reference sequence). CDR3 length: 14 amino acids. The junction had 8 bases not matched to a gene; V was cut back by 6 bases and J by 7 bases. CDR3 amino acids: CSALAGVRGGELFF. In nucleotides, the CDR3 is TGCAGTGCCCTAGCGGGGGTGCGGGGCGGGGAGCTGTTTTTT.

This clonotype showed up just a few times. V gene TRBV19 combines with J gene TRBJ2-5; 7 bases map to TRBD2. The V gene end was trimmed by 3 bases and the J gene end by 3 bases; junction bases not matched to a gene: 4. In germline, CDR1 is LNHDA, CDR2 SQIVND (reference sequence). This CDR3 spans 14 amino acids. Here the CDR3 reads CASSIKRGEETQYF. CDR3 nucleotides: TGTGCCAGTAGTATCAAGCGGGGAGAAGAGACCCAGTACTTC.